This TCR beta chain was captured in a study of cytotoxic CD8 clonotypes in ibrutinib-treated CLL. General study results and limits: At the start, clonality exceeded age-matched healthy donors and followed circulating CD8+ T-cell counts.

The protocol was immunoSEQ multiplex PCR, while the TCRdb copy is restricted to in-frame clones and leaves out a portion. The table includes fewer than 300,000 clones, 70% to 80% detected once. Germline CDR1 reads SEHNR; CDR2 reads FQNEAQ (reference sequence). V dropped 0 bases and J dropped 5; count of bases not matched to a gene: 7. This CDR3 contains 15 residues. With respect to this clone: Antigen unknown.

Sequenced material: PBMCs, taken at disease progression, from a patient treated with ibrutinib. The chain links TRBV7-9 to TRBJ2-7; 7 bases align to TRBD1. This receptor was taken from a human donor with chronic lymphocytic leukemia. The CDR3 sequence: CASSLAQGEFDEQYF. The CDR3, as DNA: TGTGCCAGCAGCTTAGCGCAGGGGGAGTTCGACGAGCAGTACTTC.